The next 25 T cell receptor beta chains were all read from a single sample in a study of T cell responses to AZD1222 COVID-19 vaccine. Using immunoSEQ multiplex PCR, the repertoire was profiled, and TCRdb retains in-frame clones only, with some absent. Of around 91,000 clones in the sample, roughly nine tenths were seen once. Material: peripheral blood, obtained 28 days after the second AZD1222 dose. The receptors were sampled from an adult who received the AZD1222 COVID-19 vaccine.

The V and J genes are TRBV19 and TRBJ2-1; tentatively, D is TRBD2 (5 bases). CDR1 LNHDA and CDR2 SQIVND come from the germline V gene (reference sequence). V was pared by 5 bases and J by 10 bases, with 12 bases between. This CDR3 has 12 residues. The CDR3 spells CASSREGREQFF. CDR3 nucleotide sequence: TGTGCCAGTAGTCGAGAGGGCAGAGAGCAGTTCTTC. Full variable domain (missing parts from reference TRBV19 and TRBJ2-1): DGGITQSPKYLFRKEGQNVTLSCEQNLNHDAMYWYRQDPGQGLRLIYYSQIVNDFQKGDIAEGYSVSREKKESFPLTVTSAQKNPTAFYLCASSREGREQFFGPGTRLTVL.

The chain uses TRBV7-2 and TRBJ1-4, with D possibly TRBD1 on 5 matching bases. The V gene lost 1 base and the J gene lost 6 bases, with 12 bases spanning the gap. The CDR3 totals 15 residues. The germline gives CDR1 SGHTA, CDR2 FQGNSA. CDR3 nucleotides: TGTGCCAGCAGCTTAGGGGCAGGGTGGGATGAAAAACTGTTTTTT. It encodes CASSLGAGWDEKLFF.

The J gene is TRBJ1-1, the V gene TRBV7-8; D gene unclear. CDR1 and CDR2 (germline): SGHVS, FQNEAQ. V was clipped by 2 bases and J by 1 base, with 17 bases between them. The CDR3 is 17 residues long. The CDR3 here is CASSLYSAGLTNTEAFF. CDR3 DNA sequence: TGTGCCAGCAGCTTATATTCGGCGGGGTTGACGAACACTGAAGCTTTCTTT.

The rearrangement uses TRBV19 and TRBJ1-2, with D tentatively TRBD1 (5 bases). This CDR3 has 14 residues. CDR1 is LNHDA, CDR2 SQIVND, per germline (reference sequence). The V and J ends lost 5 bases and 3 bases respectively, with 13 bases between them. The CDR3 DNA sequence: TGTGCCAGTAGTCCCGGGGCTGGTGACTATGGCTACACCTTC. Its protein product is CASSPGAGDYGYTF.

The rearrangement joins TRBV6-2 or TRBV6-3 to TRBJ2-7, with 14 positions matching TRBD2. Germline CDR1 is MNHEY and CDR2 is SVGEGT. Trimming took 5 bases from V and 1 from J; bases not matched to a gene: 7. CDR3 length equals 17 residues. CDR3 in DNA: TGTGCCAGCAGTAGCGGGACTAGCGGGAGTAGGTCCTACGAGCAGTACTTC. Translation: CASSSGTSGSRSYEQYF.

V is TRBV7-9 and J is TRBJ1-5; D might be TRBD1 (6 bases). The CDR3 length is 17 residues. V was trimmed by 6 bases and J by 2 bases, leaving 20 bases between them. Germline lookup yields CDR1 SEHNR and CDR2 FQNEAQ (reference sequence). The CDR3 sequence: CASSPPPGVGGNQPQHF. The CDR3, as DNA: TGTGCCAGCAGTCCCCCCCCAGGGGTGGGTGGCAATCAGCCCCAGCATTTT.

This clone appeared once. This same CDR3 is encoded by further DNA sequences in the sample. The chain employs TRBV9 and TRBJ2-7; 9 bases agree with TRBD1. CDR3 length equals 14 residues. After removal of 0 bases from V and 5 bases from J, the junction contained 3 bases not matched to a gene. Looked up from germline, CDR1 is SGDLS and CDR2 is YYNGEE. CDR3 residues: CASSVGDRDHEQYF. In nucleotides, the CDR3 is TGTGCCAGCAGCGTAGGGGACAGGGACCACGAGCAGTACTTC.

The CDR3: CASSISGQTLYEQYF. The CDR3 nucleotides are TGTGCCAGTAGTATATCAGGACAGACCCTCTACGAGCAGTACTTC. The chain has TRBV19 and TRBJ2-7, with a weak D call TRBD1 (6 bases). Germline loops: CDR1 LNHDA, CDR2 SQIVND (reference sequence). V lost 2 bases and J 3 bases, leaving 14 bases between the germline ends. The CDR3 consists of 15 residues.

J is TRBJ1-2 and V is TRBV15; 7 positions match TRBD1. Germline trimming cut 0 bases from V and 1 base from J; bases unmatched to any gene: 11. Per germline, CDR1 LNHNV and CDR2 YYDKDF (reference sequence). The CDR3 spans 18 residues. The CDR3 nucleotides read TGTGCCACCAGCAGAGATCCTCGGACAGGAGAGAGTAACTATGGCTACACCTTC. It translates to CATSRDPRTGESNYGYTF.

The CDR3 sequence: CASSSAGTGRFNEQYF. CDR3 coding DNA: TGTGCCAGCAGTTCCGCCGGGACAGGGAGATTCAACGAGCAGTACTTC. The rearrangement links TRBV28 to TRBJ2-7; 9 nucleotides agree with TRBD1. The trim removed 4 bases at V and 5 bases at J, leaving 12 bases unmatched. The CDR3 covers 16 residues. Germline V gene lookup returns CDR1 MDHEN and CDR2 SYDVKM.

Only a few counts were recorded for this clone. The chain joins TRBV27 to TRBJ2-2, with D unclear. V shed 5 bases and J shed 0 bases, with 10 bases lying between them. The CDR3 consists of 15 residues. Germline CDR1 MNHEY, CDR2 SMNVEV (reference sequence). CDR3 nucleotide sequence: TGTGCCAGCAGTGCCTCTTATTCGAACACCGGGGAGCTGTTTTTT. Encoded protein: CASSASYSNTGELFF.

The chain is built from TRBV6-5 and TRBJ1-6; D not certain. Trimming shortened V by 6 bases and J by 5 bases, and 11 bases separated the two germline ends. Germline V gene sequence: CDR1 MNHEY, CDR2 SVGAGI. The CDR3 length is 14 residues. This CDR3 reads CASRPLQNNSPLHF. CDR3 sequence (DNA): TGTGCCAGCAGACCTCTACAGAATAATTCACCCCTCCACTTT.

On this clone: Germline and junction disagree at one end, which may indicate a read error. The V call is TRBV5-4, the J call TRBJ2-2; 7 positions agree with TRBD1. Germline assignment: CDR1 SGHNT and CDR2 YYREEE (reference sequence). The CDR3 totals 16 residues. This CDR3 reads CASSLLGQTNAGELFF. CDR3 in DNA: TGTGCCAGCAGCCTGCTGGGACAGACGAACGCCGGGGAGCTGTTTTTT. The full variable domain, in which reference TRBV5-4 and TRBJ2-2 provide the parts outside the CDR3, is ETGVTQSPTHLIKTRGQQVTLRCSSQSGHNTVSWYQQALGQGPQFIFQYYREEENGRGNFPPRFSGLQFPNYSSELNVNALELDDSALYLCASSLLGQTNAGELFFGEGSRLTVL.

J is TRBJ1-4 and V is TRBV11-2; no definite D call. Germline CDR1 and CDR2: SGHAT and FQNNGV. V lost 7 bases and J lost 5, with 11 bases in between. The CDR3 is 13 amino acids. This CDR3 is CASTGPANEKLFF. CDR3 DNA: TGTGCCAGCACGGGCCCGGCAAATGAAAAACTGTTTTTT.

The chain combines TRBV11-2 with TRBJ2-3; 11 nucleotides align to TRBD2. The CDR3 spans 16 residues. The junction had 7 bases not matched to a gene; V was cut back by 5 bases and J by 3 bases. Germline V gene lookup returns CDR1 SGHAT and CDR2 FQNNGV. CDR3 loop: CASSQTSGVGTDTQYF. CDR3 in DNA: TGTGCCAGCAGCCAGACTAGCGGGGTGGGGACAGATACGCAGTATTTT.

The CDR3 spells CASSYSYRGYQETQYF. CDR3 coding DNA: TGTGCCAGCAGTTACTCTTATCGAGGGTACCAAGAGACCCAGTACTTC. The V gene is TRBV6-5, the J gene TRBJ2-5; a weak D match, TRBD2 (5 bases). In germline, CDR1 is MNHEY, CDR2 SVGAGI. Trimming pared 0 bases from V and 0 bases from J, leaving 11 bases between. The CDR3 has 16 amino acids.

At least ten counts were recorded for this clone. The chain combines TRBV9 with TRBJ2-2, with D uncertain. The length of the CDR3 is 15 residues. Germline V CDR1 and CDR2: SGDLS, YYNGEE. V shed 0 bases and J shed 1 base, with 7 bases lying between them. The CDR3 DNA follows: TGTGCCAGCAGCGTAGAGGGCATGAACACCGGGGAGCTGTTTTTT. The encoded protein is CASSVEGMNTGELFF.

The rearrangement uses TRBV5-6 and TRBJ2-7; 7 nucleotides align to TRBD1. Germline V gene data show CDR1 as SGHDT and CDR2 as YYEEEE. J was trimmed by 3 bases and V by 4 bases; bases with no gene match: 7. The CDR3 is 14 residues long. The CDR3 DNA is TGTGCCAGCAGCCCACCGGGACAGAGCTACGAGCAGTACTTC. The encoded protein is CASSPPGQSYEQYF.

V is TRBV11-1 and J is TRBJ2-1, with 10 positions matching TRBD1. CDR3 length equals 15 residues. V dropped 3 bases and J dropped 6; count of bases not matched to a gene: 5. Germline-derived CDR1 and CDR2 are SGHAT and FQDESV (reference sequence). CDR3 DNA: TGTGCCAGCAGCTTTCGGACAGGGGGGCCCAATGAGCAGTTCTTC. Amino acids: CASSFRTGGPNEQFF.

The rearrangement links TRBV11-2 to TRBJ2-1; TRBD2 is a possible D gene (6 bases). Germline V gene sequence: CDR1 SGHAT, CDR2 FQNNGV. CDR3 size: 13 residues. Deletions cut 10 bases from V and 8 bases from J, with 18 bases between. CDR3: CATPGFGGHEQFF. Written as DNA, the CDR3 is TGTGCCACCCCGGGTTTTGGAGGGCATGAGCAGTTCTTC.

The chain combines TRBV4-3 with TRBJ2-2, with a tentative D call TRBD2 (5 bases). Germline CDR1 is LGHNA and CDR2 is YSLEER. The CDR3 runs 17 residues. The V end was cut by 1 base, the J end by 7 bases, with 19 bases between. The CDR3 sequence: CASSQGLDTRGVGELFF. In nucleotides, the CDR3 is TGCGCCAGCAGCCAAGGGTTAGACACCCGGGGAGTCGGGGAGCTGTTTTTT.

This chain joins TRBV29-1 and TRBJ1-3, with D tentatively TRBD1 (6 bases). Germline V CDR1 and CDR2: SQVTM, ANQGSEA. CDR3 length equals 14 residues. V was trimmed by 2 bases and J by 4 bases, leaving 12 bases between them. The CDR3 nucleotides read TGCAGCGTTGAATTGGCAGGGGTCGGAAACACCATATATTTT. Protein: CSVELAGVGNTIYF.

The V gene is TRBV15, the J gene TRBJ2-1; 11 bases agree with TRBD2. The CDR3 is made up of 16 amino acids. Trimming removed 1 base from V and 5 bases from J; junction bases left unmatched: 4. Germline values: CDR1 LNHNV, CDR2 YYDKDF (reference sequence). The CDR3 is CATSRVTSGSNNEQFF. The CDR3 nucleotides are TGTGCCACCAGCAGAGTTACTAGCGGGAGCAACAATGAGCAGTTCTTC. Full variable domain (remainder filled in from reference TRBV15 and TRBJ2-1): DAMVIQNPRYQVTQFGKPVTLSCSQTLNHNVMYWYQQKSSQAPKLLFHYYDKDFNNEADTPDNFQSRRPNTSFCFLDIRSPGLGDTAMYLCATSRVTSGSNNEQFFGPGTRLTVL.

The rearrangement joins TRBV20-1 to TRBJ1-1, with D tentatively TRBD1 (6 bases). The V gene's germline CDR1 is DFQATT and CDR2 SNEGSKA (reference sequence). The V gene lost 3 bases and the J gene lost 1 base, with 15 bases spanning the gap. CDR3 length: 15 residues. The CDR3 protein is CSASHQGQANTEAFF. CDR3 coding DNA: TGCAGTGCTAGTCATCAGGGACAAGCGAACACTGAAGCTTTCTTT.

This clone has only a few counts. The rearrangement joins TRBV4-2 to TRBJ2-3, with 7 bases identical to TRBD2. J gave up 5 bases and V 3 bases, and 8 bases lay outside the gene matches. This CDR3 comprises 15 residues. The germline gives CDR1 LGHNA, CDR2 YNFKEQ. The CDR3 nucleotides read TGTGCCAGCAGCCACCCAACTAGCGAGCTAGATACGCAGTATTTT. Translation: CASSHPTSELDTQYF.